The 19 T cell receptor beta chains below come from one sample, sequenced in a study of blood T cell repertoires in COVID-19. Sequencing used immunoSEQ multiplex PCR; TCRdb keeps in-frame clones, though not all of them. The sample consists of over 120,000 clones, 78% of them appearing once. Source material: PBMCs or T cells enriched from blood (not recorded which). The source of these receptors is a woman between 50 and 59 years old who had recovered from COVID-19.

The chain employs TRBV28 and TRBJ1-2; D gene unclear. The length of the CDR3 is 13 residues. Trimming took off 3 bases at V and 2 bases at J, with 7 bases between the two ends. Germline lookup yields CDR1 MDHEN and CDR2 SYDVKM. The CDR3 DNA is TGTGCCAGCAGTTTTCGGGGAAACTATGGCTACACCTTC. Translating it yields CASSFRGNYGYTF.

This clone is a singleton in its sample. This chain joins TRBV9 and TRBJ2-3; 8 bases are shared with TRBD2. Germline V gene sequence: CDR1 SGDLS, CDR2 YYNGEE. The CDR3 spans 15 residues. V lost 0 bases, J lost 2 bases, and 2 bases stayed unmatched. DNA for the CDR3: TGTGCCAGCAGCGTAGCGGGGGGGTACACAGATACGCAGTATTTT. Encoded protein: CASSVAGGYTDTQYF.

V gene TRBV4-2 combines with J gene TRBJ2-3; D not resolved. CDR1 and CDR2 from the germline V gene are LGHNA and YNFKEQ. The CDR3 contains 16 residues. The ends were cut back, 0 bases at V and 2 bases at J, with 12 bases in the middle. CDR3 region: CASSQEVRVFTDTQYF. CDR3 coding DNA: TGTGCCAGCAGCCAAGAGGTCCGCGTATTCACAGATACGCAGTATTTT.

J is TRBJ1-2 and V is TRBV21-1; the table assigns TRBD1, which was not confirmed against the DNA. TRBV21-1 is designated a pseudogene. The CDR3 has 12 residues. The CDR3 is CASSKTVSGYTF. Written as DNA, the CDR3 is TGTGCCAGCAGCAAGACAGTCTCTGGCTACACCTTC.

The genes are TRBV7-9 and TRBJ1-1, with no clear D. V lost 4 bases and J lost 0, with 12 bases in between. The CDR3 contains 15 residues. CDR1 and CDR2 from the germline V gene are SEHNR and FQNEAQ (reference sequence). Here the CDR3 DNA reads TGTGCCAGCAGCTCGAGAGGGTCCATGAACACTGAAGCTTTCTTT. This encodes CASSSRGSMNTEAFF.

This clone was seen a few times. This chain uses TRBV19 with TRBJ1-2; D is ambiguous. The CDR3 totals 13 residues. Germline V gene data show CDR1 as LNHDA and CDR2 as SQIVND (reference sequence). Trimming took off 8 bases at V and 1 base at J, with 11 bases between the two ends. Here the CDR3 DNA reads TGTGCCAGTTTGGAGGGTCATAACTATGGCTACACCTTC. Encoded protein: CASLEGHNYGYTF.

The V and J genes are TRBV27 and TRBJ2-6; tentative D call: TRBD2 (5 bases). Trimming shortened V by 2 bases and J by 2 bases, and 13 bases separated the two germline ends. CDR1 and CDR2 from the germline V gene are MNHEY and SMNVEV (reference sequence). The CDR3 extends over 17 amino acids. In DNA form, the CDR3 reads TGTGCCAGCAGTTTAACAGCGGTGGGGACTGGGGCCAACGTCCTGACTTTC. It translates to CASSLTAVGTGANVLTF.

In nucleotides, the CDR3 is TGTGCCACCCATATCTCCAGGGGCTATGGCTACACCTTC. Translated, it gives CATHISRGYGYTF. V usage is TRBV28 and J usage is TRBJ1-2, with D perhaps TRBD1 (6 bases). CDR1 is MDHEN and CDR2 is SYDVKM in the germline V gene. This CDR3 is built from 13 residues. With 10 bases removed from V and 4 bases from J, the gap between germline ends came to 16 bases.

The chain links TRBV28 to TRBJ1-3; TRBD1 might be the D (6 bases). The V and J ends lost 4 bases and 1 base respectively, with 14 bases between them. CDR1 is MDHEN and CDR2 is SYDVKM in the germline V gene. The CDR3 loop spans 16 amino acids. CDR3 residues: CASSSGGLLSGNTIYF. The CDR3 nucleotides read TGTGCCAGCAGTTCGGGGGGGCTACTTTCTGGAAACACCATATATTTT.

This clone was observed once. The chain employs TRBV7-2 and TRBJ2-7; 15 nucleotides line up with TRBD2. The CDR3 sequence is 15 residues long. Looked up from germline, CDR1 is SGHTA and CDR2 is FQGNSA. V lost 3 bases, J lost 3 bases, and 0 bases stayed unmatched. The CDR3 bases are TGTGCCAGCAGCTTGGGACTAGCGGGGGGCTACGAGCAGTACGTC. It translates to CASSLGLAGGYEQYV.

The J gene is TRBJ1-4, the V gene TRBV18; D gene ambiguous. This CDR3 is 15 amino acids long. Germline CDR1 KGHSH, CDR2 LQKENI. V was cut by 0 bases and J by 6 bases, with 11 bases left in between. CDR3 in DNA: TGTGCCAGCTCACCACCGGGCACCAATGATGAAAAACTGTTTTTT. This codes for CASSPPGTNDEKLFF.

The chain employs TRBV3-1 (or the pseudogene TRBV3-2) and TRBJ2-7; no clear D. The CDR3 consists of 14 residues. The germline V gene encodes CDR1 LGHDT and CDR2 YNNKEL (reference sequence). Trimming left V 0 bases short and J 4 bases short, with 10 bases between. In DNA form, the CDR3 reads TGTGCCAGCAGCCAAGAAGCTCATGGTTACGAGCAGTACGTC. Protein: CASSQEAHGYEQYV.

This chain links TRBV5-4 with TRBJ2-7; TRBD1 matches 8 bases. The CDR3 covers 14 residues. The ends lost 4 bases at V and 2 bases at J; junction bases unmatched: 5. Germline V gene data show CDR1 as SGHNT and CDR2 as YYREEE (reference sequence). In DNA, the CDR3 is TGTGCCAGCAGCGGACAGGGCGGCACCTACGAGCAGTACTTC. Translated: CASSGQGGTYEQYF.

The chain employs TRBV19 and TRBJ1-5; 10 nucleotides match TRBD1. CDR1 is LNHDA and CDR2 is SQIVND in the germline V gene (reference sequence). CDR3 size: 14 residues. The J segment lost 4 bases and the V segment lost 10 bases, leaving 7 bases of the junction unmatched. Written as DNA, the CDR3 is TGTGCCACTGCGGACAGGGGGATTAATCAGCCCCAGCATTTT. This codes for CATADRGINQPQHF.

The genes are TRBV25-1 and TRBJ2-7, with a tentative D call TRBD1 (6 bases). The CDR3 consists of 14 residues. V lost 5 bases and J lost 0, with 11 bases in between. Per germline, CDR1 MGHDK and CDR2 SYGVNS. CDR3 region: CASSPRTDSYEQYF. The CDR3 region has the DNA TGTGCCAGCAGTCCCCGGACAGACTCCTACGAGCAGTACTTC.

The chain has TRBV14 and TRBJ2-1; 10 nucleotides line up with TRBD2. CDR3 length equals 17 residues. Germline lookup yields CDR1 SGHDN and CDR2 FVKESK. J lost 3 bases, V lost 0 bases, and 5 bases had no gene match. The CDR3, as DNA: TGTGCCAGCAGCCAAGATCGCGGACTAGCGGTCTACAATGAGCAGTTCTTC. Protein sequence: CASSQDRGLAVYNEQFF.

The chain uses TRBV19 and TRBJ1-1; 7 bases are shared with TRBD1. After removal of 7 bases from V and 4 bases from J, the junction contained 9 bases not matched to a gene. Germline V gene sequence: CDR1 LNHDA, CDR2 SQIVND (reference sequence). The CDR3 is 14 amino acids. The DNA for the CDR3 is TGTGCCAGTATCATAGGGGCAGGGGGCACTGAAGCTTTCTTT. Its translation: CASIIGAGGTEAFF.

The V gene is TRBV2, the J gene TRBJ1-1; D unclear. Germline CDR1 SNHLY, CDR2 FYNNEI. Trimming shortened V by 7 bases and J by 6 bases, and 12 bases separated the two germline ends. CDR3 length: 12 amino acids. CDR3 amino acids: CASIARVSEAFF. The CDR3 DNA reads TGTGCCAGCATTGCGAGGGTATCTGAAGCTTTCTTT.

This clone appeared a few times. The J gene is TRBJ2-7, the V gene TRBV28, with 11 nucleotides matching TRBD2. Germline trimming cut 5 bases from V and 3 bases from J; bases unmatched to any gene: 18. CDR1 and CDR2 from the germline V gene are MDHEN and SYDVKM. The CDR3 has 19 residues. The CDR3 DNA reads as TGTGCCAGCAGTACCTCCCACGGGGCTAGCGGGGGGACCTACTACGAGCAGTACTTC. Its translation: CASSTSHGASGGTYYEQYF.